The source of this TCR beta chain is a study of TIL therapy for anti-PD-1-resistant metastatic lung cancer. The libraries were made with immunoSEQ v3. This table comes from immunoSEQ multiplex PCR, and its TCRdb copy is limited to in-frame clones, with some not included. Among tens of thousands of clones listed, approximately 79% were seen once. Documented time point: pre-treatment sample, taken before nivolumab and TIL therapy. The sample was blood, taken at baseline. The clonotype originates from a woman between 30 and 79 years old with non-small cell lung cancer.

This chain's CDR3 is CAWSVRQGVGNQPQHF. The CDR3 bases are TGTGCCTGGAGTGTACGGCAGGGGGTCGGCAATCAGCCCCAGCATTTT. The chain uses TRBV30 and TRBJ1-5; 7 nucleotides line up with TRBD1. The junction had 7 bases not matched to a gene; V was cut back by 0 bases and J by 2 bases. The germline V gene encodes CDR1 GTSNPN and CDR2 SVGIG (reference sequence). This CDR3 comprises 16 residues.